The 32 T cell receptor beta chains below were found in one sample sequenced in a study of PD-1 blockade in classical Hodgkin lymphoma. Autologous stem cell transplantation was followed by relapse in every patient, and brentuximab vedotin exposure varied. Data came from immunoSEQ multiplex PCR; TCRdb stores just in-frame clones and leaves some out. Among about 19,000 clones listed, roughly 77% were seen once. The source was peripheral blood mononuclear cells (PBMCs), collected before the second cycle of nivolumab. These TCRs come from a human donor with classical Hodgkin lymphoma.

J is TRBJ1-5 and V is TRBV7-8; D perhaps matches TRBD1 (5 bases). Per the germline V gene, CDR1 is SGHVS and CDR2 is FQNEAQ. V gave up 1 base and J gave up 0 bases, with 13 bases separating them. There are 17 residues in the CDR3. CDR3 amino acids: CASSLGAGGSSNQPQHF. The CDR3 coding sequence is TGTGCCAGCAGCTTAGGGGCTGGGGGAAGTAGCAATCAGCCCCAGCATTTT.

The J gene is TRBJ1-2, the V gene TRBV6-5; D might be TRBD1 (6 bases). The CDR3 has 14 amino acids. Germline assignment: CDR1 MNHEY and CDR2 SVGAGI. The V gene lost 4 bases and the J gene lost 3 bases, with 12 bases spanning the gap. CDR3 sequence (DNA): TGTGCCAGCAGTTTGATACAGGGCCACTATGGCTACACCTTC. It specifies CASSLIQGHYGYTF.

The chain couples TRBV7-2 to TRBJ1-5; D is possibly TRBD1 (6 bases). The germline V and J ends were trimmed by 6 bases and 0 bases, with 12 bases remaining between them. The CDR3 is made up of 15 amino acids. From germline, CDR1 is SGHTA and CDR2 FQGNSA. The CDR3 coding sequence is TGTGCCAGCAGTCCGGGACACATTAGCAATCAGCCCCAGCATTTT. Protein sequence: CASSPGHISNQPQHF.

The CDR3 here is CAISYREDTEAFF. CDR3 sequence (DNA): TGTGCCATCAGCTACAGGGAAGACACTGAAGCTTTCTTT. The V gene is TRBV10-3, the J gene TRBJ1-1; tentative D call: TRBD1 (6 bases). Germline CDR1 and CDR2: ENHRY and SYGVKD. The CDR3 sequence is 13 residues long. Trimming took off 6 bases at V and 3 bases at J, with 11 bases between the two ends.

The rearrangement joins TRBV6-5 to TRBJ2-7, with TRBD1 matching over 7 bases. V lost 0 bases and J lost 2; bases outside the gene matches: 4. CDR1 MNHEY and CDR2 SVGAGI come from the germline V gene. The CDR3 has 15 amino acids. This chain's CDR3 is CASSYSETGTYEQYF. The CDR3 nucleotides are TGTGCCAGCAGTTACTCGGAGACAGGGACCTACGAGCAGTACTTC.

The J gene is TRBJ2-3, the V gene TRBV4-2; TRBD2 matches 9 bases. The junction had 9 bases not matched to a gene; V was cut back by 8 bases and J by 0 bases. The CDR3 runs to 16 residues. CDR1 LGHNA and CDR2 YNFKEQ come from the germline V gene. CDR3 amino acids: CASGPRTSGSTDTQYF. The CDR3 DNA reads as TGTGCCAGCGGACCACGCACTAGCGGGAGCACAGATACGCAGTATTTT.

The CDR3 sequence: CASSHQGQGAYEQYF. CDR3 sequence (DNA): TGCGCCAGCAGTCACCAGGGACAGGGGGCCTACGAGCAGTACTTC. The chain carries TRBV10-1 and TRBJ2-7, with TRBD1 identical over 11 bases. The CDR3 loop spans 15 amino acids. From germline, CDR1 is WNHNN and CDR2 SYGVQD (reference sequence). V shed 5 bases and J 2 bases; nucleotides not matched to a gene: 5.

V gene TRBV19 combines with J gene TRBJ2-2; 8 nucleotides line up with TRBD1. This CDR3 comprises 17 residues. V dropped 5 bases and J dropped 5; count of bases not matched to a gene: 13. Germline loops: CDR1 LNHDA, CDR2 SQIVND (reference sequence). The CDR3 bases are TGTGCCAGTAGTCTAGGACCACAGGGGGAACAAACCGGGGAGCTGTTTTTT. Its protein is CASSLGPQGEQTGELFF. The variable domain in full, with the rest retrieved from reference TRBV19 and TRBJ2-2, is DGGITQSPKYLFRKEGQNVTLSCEQNLNHDAMYWYRQDPGQGLRLIYYSQIVNDFQKGDIAEGYSVSREKKESFPLTVTSAQKNPTAFYLCASSLGPQGEQTGELFFGEGSRLTVL.

The J gene is TRBJ2-7, the V gene TRBV6-5; TRBD1 aligns across 10 bases. J gave up 4 bases and V 2 bases, and 5 bases lay outside the gene matches. This CDR3 has 15 amino acids. Germline V gene lookup returns CDR1 MNHEY and CDR2 SVGAGI. CDR3 loop: CASSYDPGQGYEQYF. The CDR3 DNA is TGTGCCAGCAGTTACGATCCGGGACAGGGGTACGAGCAGTACTTC.

This clone is labeled as medium-sized. This chain connects TRBV20-1 to TRBJ2-7; D unresolved. The CDR3 sequence is 11 residues long. Germline values: CDR1 DFQATT, CDR2 SNEGSKA (reference sequence). V was clipped by 3 bases and J by 4 bases, with 7 bases between them. The CDR3 region is CSARGRYEQYF. The CDR3 DNA follows: TGCAGTGCTAGGGGCCGATACGAGCAGTACTTC.

The rearrangement uses TRBV7-2 and TRBJ1-1, with a possible D match to TRBD1 (6 bases). Germline CDR1 reads SGHTA; CDR2 reads FQGNSA. Trimming took 1 base from V and 6 from J, leaving 6 bases between them. The CDR3 contains 12 residues. CDR3 DNA sequence: TGTGCCAGCAGCTTAGGGGGGCCTGAAGCTTTCTTT. Protein: CASSLGGPEAFF.

V usage is TRBV29-1 and J usage is TRBJ2-1, with D perhaps TRBD1 (6 bases). This CDR3 is built from 13 residues. The germline V gene encodes CDR1 SQVTM and CDR2 ANQGSEA. V gave up 6 bases and J gave up 3 bases, with 12 bases separating them. This CDR3 reads CSVSEGGYNEQFF. The CDR3 bases are TGCAGCGTCTCCGAAGGGGGCTACAATGAGCAGTTCTTC.

The chain employs TRBV9 and TRBJ1-2, with D possibly being TRBD1 (6 bases). This CDR3 has 15 amino acids. With 0 bases removed from V and 2 bases from J, the gap between germline ends came to 11 bases. Germline CDR1 reads SGDLS; CDR2 reads YYNGEE. The CDR3 here is CASSVVPQGNYGYTF. Here the CDR3 DNA reads TGTGCCAGCAGCGTAGTACCCCAGGGGAACTATGGCTACACCTTC.

A single count supports this clone. V and J are TRBV6-4 and TRBJ1-5; D is unclear. Germline-derived CDR1 and CDR2 are MRHNA and SNTAGT. The CDR3 sequence is 15 residues long. Trimming pared 6 bases from V and 1 base from J, leaving 13 bases between. The CDR3 spells CASRIRGMSNQPQHF. The CDR3 DNA follows: TGTGCCAGCAGGATCAGAGGGATGAGCAATCAGCCCCAGCATTTT.

The chain links TRBV7-8 to TRBJ2-1, with 8 bases that match TRBD2. V lost 2 bases and J lost 5; bases outside the gene matches: 8. The CDR3 spans 16 residues. CDR1 and CDR2 from the germline V gene are SGHVS and FQNEAQ. The CDR3 DNA reads as TGTGCCAGCAGCTTATTATACGGGAGGGCCGACAATGAGCAGTTCTTC. It translates to CASSLLYGRADNEQFF. Together with reference TRBV7-8 and TRBJ2-1, the CDR3 gives the full variable domain: GAGVSQSPRYKVAKRGQDVALRCDPISGHVSLFWYQQALGQGPEFLTYFQNEAQLDKSGLPSDRFFAERPEGSVSTLKIQRTQQEDSAVYLCASSLLYGRADNEQFFGPGTRLTVL.

The chain recombines TRBV18 with TRBJ2-3, with a weak D call TRBD1 (7 bases). Deletions cut 4 bases from V and 6 bases from J, with 14 bases between. There are 14 residues in the CDR3. Germline V gene data show CDR1 as KGHSH and CDR2 as LQKENI. The CDR3 DNA reads as TGTGCCAGCTCACTAAACAGGGGACTGGATACGCAGTATTTT. Translation: CASSLNRGLDTQYF.

The chain has TRBV12-5 and TRBJ1-2; D possibly corresponds to TRBD1 (6 bases). The CDR3 is 14 amino acids. Deletions cut 0 bases from V and 8 bases from J, with 13 bases between. Germline V gene data show CDR1 as LGHNT and CDR2 as FRNRAP. CDR3 DNA sequence: TGTGCTAGTGGTTTGGTCCAACAGGGTTTCGGCTACACCTTC. It codes for CASGLVQQGFGYTF.

The rearrangement links TRBV27 to TRBJ2-2; perhaps TRBD1 as D (7 bases). The CDR3 contains 17 residues. Germline CDR1 and CDR2: MNHEY and SMNVEV (reference sequence). V lost 0 bases and J lost 5, with 16 bases in between. CDR3 sequence: CASSLSPAGQRTGELFF. The CDR3 nucleotides are TGTGCCAGCAGTTTATCCCCGGCGGGACAGAGAACCGGGGAGCTGTTTTTT.

This clone came up a few times. The chain recombines TRBV30 with TRBJ2-7; TRBD2 agrees at 15 bases. This CDR3 has 19 residues. Germline V CDR1 and CDR2: GTSNPN, SVGIG (reference sequence). J lost 6 bases, V lost 4 bases, and 19 bases had no gene match. CDR3 coding DNA: TGTGCCTGGACCTCGGCCCCCGGGACTAGCGGGGGGTCACTATTCGAGCAGTACTTC. Its translation is CAWTSAPGTSGGSLFEQYF.

The chain recombines TRBV11-3 with TRBJ2-2; D may be TRBD1 (5 bases). There are 13 residues in the CDR3. The V gene lost 4 bases and the J gene lost 4 bases, with 7 bases spanning the gap. Germline CDR1 reads SGHNT; CDR2 reads YENEEA. As DNA, the CDR3 is TGTGCCAGCAGCTACACAGGCACCGGGGAGCTGTTTTTT. Translation gives CASSYTGTGELFF.

This clone was seen only once. This rearrangement joins TRBV4-1 to TRBJ2-7; maybe TRBD1 (6 bases). Per the germline V gene, CDR1 is MGHRA and CDR2 is YSYEKL. Trimming left V 4 bases short and J 2 bases short, with 15 bases between. This CDR3 is built from 15 residues. CDR3 bases: TGCGCCAGCAGCCCGAATGCAGGGGCCCCCTACGAGCAGTACTTC. Its protein is CASSPNAGAPYEQYF.

This clone has only a few counts. The chain couples TRBV11-2 to TRBJ1-2, with TRBD1 as a possible D gene (5 bases). Germline CDR1 and CDR2: SGHAT and FQNNGV. The CDR3 totals 15 residues. Trimming shortened V by 5 bases and J by 4 bases, and 17 bases separated the two germline ends. CDR3 sequence: CASSRTGGLVYGYTF. CDR3 sequence (DNA): TGTGCCAGCAGCCGAACCGGGGGGTTGGTCTATGGCTACACCTTC.

The V gene is TRBV18, the J gene TRBJ1-2; D call uncertain. Germline V gene sequence: CDR1 KGHSH, CDR2 LQKENI. CDR3 length equals 13 residues. Trimming cost V 3 bases and J 6 bases, with 11 bases left between them. CDR3 protein: CASSPSYSNGYTF. Here the CDR3 DNA reads TGTGCCAGCTCACCGTCCTATTCTAATGGCTACACCTTC.

This chain links TRBV18 with TRBJ2-1; 10 nucleotides match TRBD2. The CDR3 has 15 residues. CDR1 and CDR2 (germline): KGHSH, LQKENI. With 3 bases clipped from V and 8 bases from J, the junction kept 7 bases outside the gene matches. This chain's CDR3 is CASSPAAGGPYEQFF. Here the CDR3 DNA reads TGTGCCAGCTCACCTGCAGCGGGAGGGCCTTATGAGCAGTTCTTC.

The rearrangement links TRBV5-5 to TRBJ2-7, with D possibly TRBD1 on 5 matching bases. Germline V lookup: CDR1 SGHKS, CDR2 YYEKEE (reference sequence). V was shortened by 4 bases and J by 3 bases, with 20 bases between the two germline ends. The CDR3 is 16 residues long. The CDR3 coding sequence is TGTGCCAGCAGCCACCAGACCCAGGGATCTATCTACGAGCAGTACTTC. Protein product: CASSHQTQGSIYEQYF.

This chain uses TRBV19 with TRBJ2-7; perhaps TRBD2 as D (6 bases). V shed 6 bases and J shed 2 bases, with 14 bases lying between them. Germline V CDR1 and CDR2: LNHDA, SQIVND (reference sequence). CDR3 length equals 14 residues. Written as DNA, the CDR3 is TGTGCCAGTAGCCCTGGGACTTCTGCCTACGAGCAGTACTTC. It codes for CASSPGTSAYEQYF.

The V and J genes are TRBV5-4 and TRBJ2-7, with D tentatively TRBD2 (5 bases). V lost 4 bases and J 0 bases, leaving 14 bases between the germline ends. Germline V gene data show CDR1 as SGHNT and CDR2 as YYREEE (reference sequence). There are 15 residues in the CDR3. CDR3 in amino acids: CASSRGRDSSYEQYF. In DNA, the CDR3 is TGTGCCAGCAGCCGCGGACGGGATTCCTCCTACGAGCAGTACTTC.

The rearrangement joins TRBV28 to TRBJ2-4; a possible D gene is TRBD1 (6 bases). The V gene lost 5 bases and the J gene lost 0 bases, with 14 bases spanning the gap. Germline CDR1 reads MDHEN; CDR2 reads SYDVKM. CDR3 length: 16 amino acids. CDR3 sequence reads: CASSTQDSLAKNIQYF. In nucleotides, the CDR3 is TGTGCCAGCAGTACACAGGACAGTTTAGCCAAAAACATTCAGTACTTC.

The gene calls are TRBV29-1 and TRBJ2-5; D unclear. V lost 4 bases and J 4 bases, leaving 7 bases between the germline ends. Germline V gene sequence: CDR1 SQVTM, CDR2 ANQGSEA. The length of the CDR3 is 11 residues. Written as DNA, the CDR3 is TGCAGCGTTGTAGTTATAGAGACCCAGTACTTC. Translation: CSVVVIETQYF.

This chain connects TRBV6-5 to TRBJ1-1; D remains unclear. V gave up 0 bases and J gave up 6 bases, with 5 bases separating them. The CDR3 is 12 amino acids. Per germline, CDR1 MNHEY and CDR2 SVGAGI. The CDR3 loop reads CASSYSSAEAFF. In DNA form, the CDR3 reads TGTGCCAGCAGTTACTCGAGCGCTGAAGCTTTCTTT.

The chain couples TRBV9 to TRBJ2-1, with D unclear. The germline CDR1 and CDR2 sequences are SGDLS and YYNGEE. The CDR3 runs to 14 residues. V was cut by 5 bases and J by 0 bases, with 9 bases left in between. The CDR3 DNA reads TGTGCCAGCAGGGCAGCCAGCTCCTACAATGAGCAGTTCTTC. This codes for CASRAASSYNEQFF.

This sequence joins TRBV11-2 and TRBJ2-5; the D gene is possibly TRBD2 (5 bases). Germline values: CDR1 SGHAT, CDR2 FQNNGV. The length of the CDR3 is 14 residues. The V and J ends lost 0 bases and 2 bases respectively, with 7 bases between them. CDR3 region: CASSLESGQETQYF. DNA for the CDR3: TGTGCCAGCAGCTTAGAGTCGGGGCAAGAGACCCAGTACTTC.